The T cell receptor (beta chain) under discussion was sequenced for a study of vaccination and CD4 T cells after COVID-19. Turning to the study itself: Some 10 convalescent patients had mild and one had severe PCR-confirmed SARS-CoV-2 disease. Two doses of either BNT162b2 or mRNA-1273 vaccine went to participants. It was a median around 100 days after diagnosis, with a range of 35 to 161, that post-COVID samples were drawn.

About this clonotype itself: Its antigen remains unknown.

Germline assignment: CDR1 MNHNS and CDR2 SASEGT. J gave up 3 bases and V 6 bases, and 6 bases lay outside the gene matches. The CDR3 extends over 15 amino acids. Treatment reported: approximately nine-day PBMC culture with coronavirus spike peptide pools or control peptides (ViraFEST assay). Wells contained 1.5 million to 2.5 million PBMCs each, and these were cultured with about 10 IU/ml IL-2 and 9 to 10 ug/ml peptide pools. The Oncomine TCR Beta short-read assay was applied to DNA of cultured CD4+ T cells. TCRdb independently ran MiXCR on the PCR reads; one entry per CDR3 protein. Here the sample spans just under 20,000 distinct CDR3 sequences, more than 45% being singletons.

The sequencing here drew on CD4+ T cells from blood, cultured in vitro, taken before SARS-CoV-2 vaccination. This clonotype was obtained from a human donor who had recovered from COVID-19. The rearrangement uses TRBV6-1 and TRBJ2-4; 9 bases align to TRBD1. CDR3 sequence: CASSQQGASKNIQYF. The CDR3 region has the DNA TGTGCCAGCAGCCAACAGGGGGCTAGCAAAAACATTCAGTACTTC.